This TCR beta chain was found in a study of neurological immune-mediated disorders. MiXCR, applied by TCRdb to the 5' RACE reads, yields one record per CDR3 protein. This table has roughly 75,000 distinct CDR3 sequences, 2.6% appearing once. This clonotype was seen many times. This CDR3 is 13 amino acids long. Trimming removed 3 bases at V and 7 bases at J, with 12 bases between. The sample was PBMCs. V and J are TRBV12-3 or TRBV12-4 and TRBJ1-1, with D perhaps matching TRBD1 (5 bases). The TCR comes from a woman aged 30 to 39 with multiple sclerosis. In DNA, the CDR3 is TGTGCCAGCAGTTTGGGGGGGTGGGATGAAGCTTTCTTT. As protein: CASSLGGWDEAFF.